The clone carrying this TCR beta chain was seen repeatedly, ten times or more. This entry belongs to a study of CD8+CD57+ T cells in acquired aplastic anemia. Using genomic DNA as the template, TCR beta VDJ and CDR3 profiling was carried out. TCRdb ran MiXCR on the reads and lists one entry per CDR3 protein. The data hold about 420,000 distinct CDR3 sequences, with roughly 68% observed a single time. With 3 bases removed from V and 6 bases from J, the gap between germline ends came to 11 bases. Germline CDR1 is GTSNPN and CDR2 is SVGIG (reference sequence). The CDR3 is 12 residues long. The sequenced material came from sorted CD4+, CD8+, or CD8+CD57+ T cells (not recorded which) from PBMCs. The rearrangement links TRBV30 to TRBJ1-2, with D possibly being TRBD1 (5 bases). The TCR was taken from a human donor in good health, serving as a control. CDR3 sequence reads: CAWRSQGNGYTF. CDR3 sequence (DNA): TGTGCCTGGAGGTCCCAGGGTAATGGCTACACCTTC.